The next 25 T cell receptor beta chains were all read from a single sample in a study of T-cell memory formation after mild COVID-19. TCRdb re-analysed the 5' RACE reads in MiXCR, keeping a single row per CDR3 protein. Among fewer than 250,000 distinct CDR3 sequences listed, over 15% were seen once. The sequenced sample was PBMCs or a T cell subset sorted from them (not recorded which). Receptors originate from an adult woman who had mild COVID-19 (a few samples of this study predate the infection). Cell type and time point are not known.

This clonotype was seen a handful of times. The chain couples TRBV15 to TRBJ2-1; D is possibly TRBD1 (6 bases). CDR3 length equals 12 residues. Trimming removed 3 bases at V and 7 bases at J, with 7 bases between. Germline assignment: CDR1 LNHNV and CDR2 YYDKDF (reference sequence). The CDR3 protein is CATSSQGNEQFF. The CDR3 DNA reads as TGTGCCACCAGCAGCCAGGGGAATGAGCAGTTCTTC.

The chain couples TRBV30 to TRBJ2-5; either TRBD1 or TRBD2 may supply D (5 bases each). The CDR3 has 11 amino acids. Trimming shortened V by 0 bases and J by 9 bases, and 8 bases separated the two germline ends. The germline CDR1 and CDR2 sequences are GTSNPN and SVGIG (reference sequence). The CDR3 loop reads CAWSVGTAQYF. As DNA, the CDR3 is TGTGCCTGGAGTGTCGGGACGGCCCAGTACTTC.

The V and J genes are TRBV29-1 and TRBJ2-5; the D gene could be TRBD1 or TRBD2 (6 bases each). The length of the CDR3 is 13 residues. Trimming left V 3 bases short and J 5 bases short, with 13 bases between. The germline V gene encodes CDR1 SQVTM and CDR2 ANQGSEA. The CDR3 sequence is CSVDRGAGETQYF. CDR3 nucleotide sequence: TGCAGCGTTGACAGGGGCGCGGGGGAGACCCAGTACTTC.

The genes are TRBV4-1 and TRBJ2-7; D remains unclear. Germline V gives CDR1 MGHRA, CDR2 YSYEKL. This CDR3 is built from 16 residues. V lost 3 bases and J lost 5, with 20 bases in between. The CDR3 is CASSHPARNSRDEQYF. The CDR3 nucleotides read TGCGCCAGCAGCCATCCCGCCCGGAACAGTCGGGACGAGCAGTACTTC.

This clonotype was detected only a few times. V gene TRBV5-1 combines with J gene TRBJ2-5, with TRBD2 identical over 14 bases. Trimming cost V 4 bases and J 3 bases; bases outside gene matches: 5. The CDR3 extends over 16 amino acids. Germline CDR1 is SGHRS and CDR2 is YFSETQ. The CDR3 is CASSKTSGREKETQYF. The CDR3 DNA reads as TGCGCCAGCAGCAAGACTAGCGGGAGGGAAAAAGAGACCCAGTACTTC.

This clonotype occurred a few times. The rearrangement uses TRBV3-1 and TRBJ2-7; D uncertain. CDR3 length: 12 amino acids. Looked up from germline, CDR1 is LGHDT and CDR2 is YNNKEL (reference sequence). Trimming left V 1 base short and J 5 bases short, with 6 bases between. The DNA of the CDR3 is TGTGCCAGCAGCCAAGGTAGCCACGAGCAGTACTTC. It encodes CASSQGSHEQYF.

The chain carries TRBV19 and TRBJ1-1, with D possibly matching TRBD1 (6 bases). The germline CDR1 and CDR2 sequences are LNHDA and SQIVND (reference sequence). This CDR3 has 15 residues. Trimming left V 8 bases short and J 4 bases short, with 20 bases between. The CDR3 reads CASGDSWQGGTEAFF. The CDR3 coding sequence is TGTGCCAGTGGAGACAGCTGGCAAGGGGGCACTGAAGCTTTCTTT.

This clonotype was picked up a small number of times. The chain employs TRBV5-6 and TRBJ2-1, with TRBD2 as a possible D gene (6 bases). Germline assignment: CDR1 SGHDT and CDR2 YYEEEE. The V gene lost 4 bases and the J gene lost 1 base, with 21 bases spanning the gap. The CDR3 covers 18 residues. CDR3 coding DNA: TGTGCCAGCAGCCCCGATTTTGGGGGGATCATGTCCTACAATGAGCAGTTCTTC. The encoded protein is CASSPDFGGIMSYNEQFF.

The chain recombines TRBV24-1 with TRBJ2-5, with D unresolved. The length of the CDR3 is 14 residues. The germline V gene encodes CDR1 KGHDR and CDR2 SFDVKD. V gave up 2 bases and J gave up 0 bases, with 6 bases separating them. In DNA form, the CDR3 reads TGTGCCACCAGTGATTCTCAGTACCAAGAGACCCAGTACTTC. Protein: CATSDSQYQETQYF.

This clonotype appeared a few times. The J gene is TRBJ2-3, the V gene TRBV5-6; the match to TRBD2 covers 11 bases. Per germline, CDR1 SGHDT and CDR2 YYEEEE. V trimming: 3 bases; J trimming: 0 bases; junction bases outside the gene matches: 6. This CDR3 spans 17 amino acids. CDR3 sequence: CASSWDPSGGSTDTQYF. DNA of the CDR3: TGTGCCAGCAGCTGGGACCCTAGCGGGGGGAGCACAGATACGCAGTATTTT.

This clonotype was observed a handful of times. The chain employs TRBV5-1 and TRBJ2-1, with 8 bases lining up with TRBD2. V dropped 4 bases and J dropped 7; count of bases not matched to a gene: 7. Germline values: CDR1 SGHRS, CDR2 YFSETQ. The CDR3 has 14 residues. The CDR3 is CASSVAGGYNEQFF. CDR3 DNA: TGCGCCAGCAGCGTGGCGGGGGGCTATAATGAGCAGTTCTTC.

As DNA, the CDR3 is TGCAGTGCTAGAAACGTCTATGGGAACACTGAAGCTTTCTTT. Protein product: CSARNVYGNTEAFF. This chain joins TRBV20-1 and TRBJ1-1; no clear D gene. V lost 2 bases to trimming and J lost 1 base, with 11 bases between them. The CDR3 spans 14 residues. Germline V gene lookup returns CDR1 DFQATT and CDR2 SNEGSKA (reference sequence).

The CDR3 DNA follows: TGTGCCAGCAGTTGGGGACATGCTAATGAAAAACTGTTTTTT. Its protein product is CASSWGHANEKLFF. This chain links TRBV12-3 or TRBV12-4 with TRBJ1-4; possibly TRBD1 for D (6 bases). Trimming took 4 bases from V and 3 from J, leaving 9 bases between them. The CDR3 contains 14 residues.

The chain joins TRBV12-3 or TRBV12-4 to TRBJ1-6; possibly TRBD1 for D (5 bases). Between the trimmed V and J ends, which lost 8 bases and 9 bases, there was a span of 17 bases. This CDR3 region has 14 residues. DNA of the CDR3: TGTGCCAGCCGCCTGGGGCAGGGCGTTTCACCCCTCCACTTT. Residues: CASRLGQGVSPLHF.

The chain uses TRBV25-1 and TRBJ2-2; D gene uncertain. The V end was cut by 4 bases, the J end by 1 base, with 10 bases between. This CDR3 comprises 15 residues. Germline V gives CDR1 MGHDK, CDR2 SYGVNS. In nucleotides, the CDR3 is TGTGCCAGCAGTGCTAACTCAGGGAACACCGGGGAGCTGTTTTTT. Protein product: CASSANSGNTGELFF.

This clonotype has just a few counts. This chain joins TRBV5-1 and TRBJ2-6; 8 positions agree with TRBD2. Germline CDR1 reads SGHRS; CDR2 reads YFSETQ. This CDR3 contains 19 residues. V was pared by 0 bases and J by 2 bases, with 10 bases of the junction left unmatched. CDR3 in amino acids: CASSLAGSSGGPGANVLTF. The CDR3 bases are TGCGCCAGCAGCTTGGCCGGATCCAGCGGGGGTCCTGGGGCCAACGTCCTGACTTTC.

This clonotype was found a few times. The junction shows a germline mismatch at one end, possibly a read error. This chain links TRBV4-1 with TRBJ2-7; 8 positions match TRBD2. CDR1 and CDR2 from the germline V gene are MGHRA and YSYEKL. This CDR3 comprises 14 residues. The CDR3 nucleotides are TGCGCCAGCAGCCAAGATCGGGGGGGAGGGACGCACGTCTTC. It yields the protein CASSQDRGGGTHVF.

The V gene is TRBV19, the J gene TRBJ1-1; weak D call: TRBD1 (6 bases). This CDR3 comprises 14 residues. Germline CDR1 reads LNHDA; CDR2 reads SQIVND (reference sequence). V dropped 4 bases and J dropped 1 base, with 10 bases sitting between them. CDR3 coding DNA: TGTGCCAGTAGTAAATCGGGACAGAACACTGAAGCTTTCTTT. It yields the protein CASSKSGQNTEAFF. The entire variable domain, with the rest obtained from reference TRBV19 and TRBJ1-1, is as follows: DGGITQSPKYLFRKEGQNVTLSCEQNLNHDAMYWYRQDPGQGLRLIYYSQIVNDFQKGDIAEGYSVSREKKESFPLTVTSAQKNPTAFYLCASSKSGQNTEAFFGQGTRLTVV.

The chain employs TRBV5-4 and TRBJ2-5; possibly TRBD1 or TRBD2 for D (6 bases each). Looked up from germline, CDR1 is SGHNT and CDR2 is YYREEE (reference sequence). The CDR3 consists of 15 residues. V lost 4 bases and J lost 1, with 14 bases in between. The CDR3 reads CASSPSEGGQETQYF. The CDR3, as DNA: TGTGCCAGCAGCCCCTCTGAGGGGGGCCAAGAGACCCAGTACTTC.

This clonotype was seen a handful of times. The DNA of the CDR3 is TGTGCCAGCAGCACCCCCCGACAGGCGGGAAACACCATATATTTT. The encoded protein is CASSTPRQAGNTIYF. This chain joins TRBV12-3 or TRBV12-4 and TRBJ1-3, with TRBD1 as a possible D gene (6 bases). This CDR3 has 15 residues. The V gene lost 6 bases and the J gene lost 4 bases, with 16 bases spanning the gap.

This chain uses TRBV7-6 with TRBJ2-3, with a weak D call TRBD1 (5 bases). The germline V and J ends were trimmed by 5 bases and 5 bases, with 14 bases remaining between them. The CDR3 contains 14 residues. Germline V gene data show CDR1 as SGHVS and CDR2 as FNYEAQ. CDR3 nucleotide sequence: TGTGCCAGCAGCCCTAGACAGCGCCGAGATACGCAGTATTTT. As protein: CASSPRQRRDTQYF. Variable domain in full (rest from reference TRBV7-6 and TRBJ2-3): GAGVSQSPRYKVTKRGQDVALRCDPISGHVSLYWYRQALGQGPEFLTYFNYEAQQDKSGLPNDRFSAERPEGSISTLTIQRTEQRDSAMYRCASSPRQRRDTQYFGPGTRLTVL.

The rearrangement links TRBV6-6 to TRBJ1-2, with D perhaps TRBD1 (6 bases). CDR3 length equals 14 residues. Trimming took 2 bases from V and 2 from J, leaving 9 bases between them. The germline V gene encodes CDR1 MNHNY and CDR2 SVGAGI (reference sequence). The CDR3 reads CASSYPQGNYGYTF. CDR3 bases: TGTGCCAGCAGTTACCCGCAGGGGAACTATGGCTACACCTTC.

This chain links TRBV25-1 with TRBJ2-2; 13 bases are shared with TRBD2. CDR1 MGHDK and CDR2 SYGVNS come from the germline V gene. V was clipped by 5 bases and J by 1 base; unmatched bases: 10. The CDR3 length is 19 residues. The CDR3 spells CASSRPPGLAGRNTGELFF. The CDR3 DNA reads as TGTGCCAGCAGTCGGCCCCCGGGACTAGCGGGGAGGAACACCGGGGAGCTGTTTTTT.

V gene TRBV30 combines with J gene TRBJ2-7; 10 positions match TRBD1. Germline V gene lookup returns CDR1 GTSNPN and CDR2 SVGIG (reference sequence). Trimming removed 3 bases from V and 3 bases from J; junction bases left unmatched: 11. The CDR3 contains 16 residues. In DNA form, the CDR3 reads TGTGCCTGGAGGGCAACCCTGGGACAGGGGAACTACGAGCAGTACTTC. Protein sequence: CAWRATLGQGNYEQYF.

This clonotype turned up a few times. The rearrangement joins TRBV20-1 to TRBJ1-5; D unclear. The length of the CDR3 is 14 residues. V lost 5 bases and J 0 bases, leaving 11 bases between the germline ends. From germline, CDR1 is DFQATT and CDR2 SNEGSKA (reference sequence). CDR3 residues: CSAPSGGSNQPQHF. DNA of the CDR3: TGCAGTGCTCCTTCTGGCGGTAGCAATCAGCCCCAGCATTTT.